This TCR beta chain was sequenced in a study of blood T cell repertoires in COVID-19. Study summary: The cDNA or gDNA used as material had been derived from T cells, B-cell-depleted T cells, or PBMCs.

Cohorts were assigned according to the clinical history that participants reported. The CDR3 consists of 17 residues. V lost 0 bases to trimming and J lost 3 bases, with 15 bases between them. From germline, CDR1 is SGDLS and CDR2 YYNGEE. Method: immunoSEQ multiplex PCR; TCRdb's copy keeps in-frame clones and lacks some. Counted here are 350,000 to 400,000 clones, roughly 88% occurring once; the ten biggest clones make up approximately 1%. This rearrangement joins TRBV9 to TRBJ2-2; perhaps TRBD2 as D (6 bases). This clonotype originated in a woman aged 25 to 39 with acute COVID-19. The sequencing input was PBMCs or T cells enriched from blood (not recorded which). As DNA, the CDR3 is TGTGCCAGCAGCGTAGTGCTGGAGGGTCCAGACACCGGGGAGCTGTTTTTT. Its translation is CASSVVLEGPDTGELFF. The whole variable domain, remainder taken from reference TRBV9 and TRBJ2-2, is DSGVTQTPKHLITATGQRVTLRCSPRSGDLSVYWYQQSLDQGLQFLIQYYNGEERAKGNILERFSAQQFPDLHSELNLSSLELGDSALYFCASSVVLEGPDTGELFFGEGSRLTVL.